The rows below give T cell receptor beta chains drawn from one sample of a study of cytomegalovirus exposure and HLA in healthy donors. The repertoire was sequenced with immunoSEQ multiplex PCR; TCRdb's copy has only in-frame clones and lacks some. The table records 60,000 or so clones, just under 95% of them present only once. Input material: PBMCs. The source is a man younger than 35 in good health and CMV-seronegative. Each CDR3 is given with its conserved first and last residue. A D gene is named only where the DNA matches it firmly. Some rows have no size entry. The others give once, few or many, or a class for an expanded clone.

V	D	J	size	length	CDR3	DNA
TRBV5-1	TRBD1	TRBJ2-7	once	14	CASSPDRVSYEQYF	TGCGCCAGCAGCCCAGACAGGGTGTCCTACGAGCAGTACTTC
TRBV5-1	NA	TRBJ1-4	NA	16	CASSLAEATTNEKLFF	TGCGCCAGCAGCTTGGCCGAAGCGACGACTAATGAAAAACTGTTTTTT
TRBV5-8	TRBD1	TRBJ2-3	once	16	CASSPGTGGNTDTQYF	TGTGCCAGCAGCCCGGGGACAGGGGGAAACACAGATACGCAGTATTTT
TRBV6-5	TRBD1	TRBJ2-7	few	14	CASTEGTGASIEYF	TGTGCCAGCACTGAGGGGACAGGAGCATCGATTGAGTACTTC
TRBV5-1	TRBD2	TRBJ2-1	NA	15	CASSLGLAGGREQFF	TGCGCCAGCAGCCTGGGACTAGCGGGAGGGCGGGAGCAGTTCTTC
TRBV7-2	NA	TRBJ2-2	once	13	CASSPKNTGELFF	TGTGCCAGCAGCCCTAAAAACACCGGGGAGCTGTTTTTT
TRBV4-3	NA	TRBJ1-2	once	15	CASSQERSMLLGYTF	TGCGCCAGCAGCCAAGAGAGGTCCATGCTTCTTGGCTACACCTTC
TRBV27	NA	TRBJ1-2	NA	16	CASSPSTTTPNYGYTF	TGTGCCAGCAGTCCCAGTACGACAACTCCTAACTATGGCTACACCTTC
TRBV4-1	NA	TRBJ2-3	once	16	CASSQEGSYQGTTQYF	TGCGCCAGCAGCCAAGAGGGGAGCTACCAGGGGACTACGCAGTATTTT
TRBV6-5	NA	TRBJ2-3	NA	11	CASNGGDTQYF	TGTGCCAGCAACGGGGGAGATACGCAGTATTTT
TRBV7-9	TRBD2	TRBJ2-7	NA	13	CASSLVAGDEQYF	TGTGCCAGCAGCTTAGTAGCGGGAGACGAGCAGTACTTC
TRBV4-1	NA	TRBJ2-1	once	14	CASSQDHLLGEQFF	TGCGCCAGCAGCCAAGATCATTTGCTCGGTGAGCAGTTCTTC
TRBV4-3	NA	TRBJ2-3	NA	15	CASSQDSADTDTQYF	TGCGCCAGCAGCCAAGACTCCGCAGACACAGATACGCAGTATTTT